Presented here are 13 T cell receptor beta chains from one specimen sequenced in a study of T-cell reconstitution after alpha-beta-depleted transplantation in children. Preparation of the TCRbeta library used unique molecular identifiers. One entry per CDR3 protein, called by TCRdb with MiXCR from the PCR reads. The table includes 600,000 to 700,000 distinct CDR3 sequences, about 15% detected once. The sequenced sample was PBMCs from the stem cell graft donor, obtained from the stem cell graft. The receptor set was obtained from a human donor who donated a stem cell graft to a child with acute myeloid leukemia.

This clonotype has ten or more counts. J is TRBJ1-2 and V is TRBV29-1; D gene unclear. CDR1 and CDR2 (germline): SQVTM, ANQGSEA. The CDR3 extends over 14 amino acids. Between the trimmed V and J ends, which lost 7 bases and 1 base, there was a span of 16 bases. CDR3 in amino acids: CSASRTSFNYGYTF. CDR3 nucleotides: TGCAGCGCAAGCAGGACCTCCTTTAACTATGGCTACACCTTC.

This CDR3 reads CASSEAHSSELSDTQYF. CDR3 DNA: TGTGCCAGCAGTGAAGCGCACTCTAGCGAGTTGTCAGATACGCAGTATTTT. The J gene is TRBJ2-3, the V gene TRBV2; TRBD2 might be the D (6 bases). The CDR3 runs to 17 residues. Deletions cut 0 bases from V and 4 bases from J, with 17 bases between. Germline V gene lookup returns CDR1 SNHLY and CDR2 FYNNEI.

In this sample, this clonotype turned up a few times. Written as DNA, the CDR3 is TGCAGTGCTAGCCCCACTCCGGGCCTCAATCAGCCCCAGCATTTT. It codes for CSASPTPGLNQPQHF. The rearrangement links TRBV20-1 to TRBJ1-5; D is unclear. In germline, CDR1 is DFQATT, CDR2 SNEGSKA (reference sequence). V gave up 3 bases and J gave up 3 bases, with 15 bases separating them. The CDR3 covers 15 residues.

V and J are TRBV5-5 and TRBJ2-2; 9 nucleotides line up with TRBD1. Germline CDR1 SGHKS, CDR2 YYEKEE (reference sequence). The CDR3 length is 17 residues. With 4 bases clipped from V and 3 bases from J, the junction kept 10 bases outside the gene matches. The CDR3 loop reads CASSPGAGTGHTGELFF. CDR3 DNA sequence: TGTGCCAGCAGCCCCGGTGCCGGGACAGGGCACACCGGGGAGCTGTTTTTT.

V gene TRBV5-1 combines with J gene TRBJ2-3; 10 bases match TRBD1. This CDR3 comprises 17 residues. Germline V gives CDR1 SGHRS, CDR2 YFSETQ. J was trimmed by 5 bases and V by 6 bases; bases with no gene match: 15. The CDR3 region has the DNA TGCGCCAGCAATGCACGGGGACAGGGGACGGTTGGAGATACGCAGTATTTT. Translating it yields CASNARGQGTVGDTQYF.

This clonotype was detected many times. The gene calls are TRBV18 and TRBJ2-5; TRBD1 matches at 8 bases. There are 17 residues in the CDR3. V was clipped by 0 bases and J by 2 bases; unmatched bases: 8. In germline, CDR1 is KGHSH, CDR2 LQKENI. The CDR3 here is CASSPPPIGQGQETQYF. CDR3 bases: TGTGCCAGCTCACCACCCCCTATCGGACAGGGACAAGAGACCCAGTACTTC.

This chain connects TRBV7-9 to TRBJ2-7, with TRBD1 identical over 9 bases. Looked up from germline, CDR1 is SEHNR and CDR2 is FQNEAQ (reference sequence). V lost 3 bases to trimming and J lost 9 bases; unmatched junction nucleotides: 15. The CDR3 is 16 amino acids. CDR3: CASSFKRQTGGVVQYF. The CDR3 DNA is TGTGCCAGCAGCTTTAAACGGCAGACAGGGGGTGTGGTGCAGTACTTC.

This clonotype has just a few counts. The CDR3 DNA reads as TGTGCCAGCAGCTGGACAGGGCACCTGTTGAGCGGGGCCAACGTCCTGACTTTC. Protein product: CASSWTGHLLSGANVLTF. The V call is TRBV11-1, the J call TRBJ2-6; TRBD1 aligns across 8 bases. The V gene end was trimmed by 4 bases and the J gene end by 4 bases; junction bases not matched to a gene: 12. Germline V gene data show CDR1 as SGHAT and CDR2 as FQDESV (reference sequence). The length of the CDR3 is 18 residues.

This clonotype has just a few counts. The chain combines TRBV12-5 with TRBJ1-1, with D unresolved. V lost 3 bases and J 7 bases, leaving 9 bases between the germline ends. Germline values: CDR1 LGHNT, CDR2 FRNRAP. This CDR3 spans 12 amino acids. The CDR3 spells CASGFPGSEAFF. In nucleotides, the CDR3 is TGTGCTAGTGGTTTCCCCGGGAGTGAAGCTTTCTTT. The full variable domain, in which reference TRBV12-5 and TRBJ1-1 provide the parts outside the CDR3, is DARVTQTPRHKVTEMGQEVTMRCQPILGHNTVFWYRQTMMQGLELLAYFRNRAPLDDSGMPKDRFSAEMPDATLATLKIQPSEPRDSAVYFCASGFPGSEAFFGQGTRLTVV.

CDR3 bases: TGCGCCAGCAGCGACCCCGACAGGGGGCTGAGGACTGAAGCTTTCTTT. Its translation is CASSDPDRGLRTEAFF. The chain carries TRBV4-3 and TRBJ1-1; TRBD1 matches 10 bases. This CDR3 comprises 16 residues. Looked up from germline, CDR1 is LGHNA and CDR2 is YSLEER. The J segment lost 5 bases and the V segment lost 5 bases, leaving 11 bases of the junction unmatched.

The chain carries TRBV5-1 and TRBJ2-5, with TRBD1 matching 11 bases. Per the germline V gene, CDR1 is SGHRS and CDR2 is YFSETQ. With 4 bases clipped from V and 9 bases from J, the junction kept 8 bases outside the gene matches. The CDR3 length is 14 residues. CDR3 region: CASSAAGTGGPQYF. The CDR3 bases are TGCGCCAGCAGCGCCGCCGGGACAGGGGGGCCCCAGTACTTC.

CDR3 amino acids: CASSLVFPEPLHF. The CDR3 nucleotides are TGTGCCAGCAGCTTAGTCTTCCCGGAACCCCTCCACTTT. V and J are TRBV7-2 and TRBJ1-6, with D uncertain. CDR1 and CDR2 (germline): SGHTA, FQGNSA. V lost 1 base and J lost 12, with 10 bases in between. This CDR3 region has 13 residues.

This clonotype turned up a few times. CDR3 sequence (DNA): TGCAGTGCTAGAGATCGGGACAGCCTCTACGAGCAGTACTTC. As protein: CSARDRDSLYEQYF. The chain carries TRBV20-1 and TRBJ2-7; the match to TRBD1 covers 7 bases. The CDR3 contains 14 residues. Unmatched junction bases numbered 5, after V lost 0 bases and J lost 3 bases. Germline V gives CDR1 DFQATT, CDR2 SNEGSKA (reference sequence).